This paragraph covers one T cell receptor beta chain sequence. This table comes from immunoSEQ multiplex PCR, and its TCRdb copy is limited to in-frame clones, with some not included. Found here are 300,000 or so clones, 65% to 90% of them singletons; the top ten hold roughly 4.2%. Categorization into cohorts depended on clinical history that participants reported. This CDR3 comprises 13 residues. Trimming removed 5 bases from V and 7 bases from J, with 11 bases in between. Looked up from germline, CDR1 is LGHNT and CDR2 is FRNRAP. This sample was included in a study of blood T cell repertoires in COVID-19. Whole-study context: COVID-19 samples collected from the United States, Italy and Spain covered acute and convalescent phases. The analysed material was cDNA or gDNA that came from T cells, B-cell-depleted T cells, or PBMCs.

The sequencing sample was made of PBMCs or T cells enriched from blood (not recorded which). The TCR was taken from a woman between 35 and 50 years old with acute COVID-19. The genes are TRBV12-5 and TRBJ2-2; TRBD1 is a possible D gene (5 bases). CDR3 bases: TGTGCTAGTGGTCCCCCAGGGAACGGGGAGCTGTTTTTT. This encodes CASGPPGNGELFF.